One and the same sample provided the 26 T cell receptor beta chains below, sequenced in a study of T cell changes during pregnancy in multiple sclerosis. Here immunoSEQ multiplex PCR was the method, and the copy in TCRdb shows in-frame clones only, minus some. The sample records about 44,000 clones, roughly 96% being singletons. The material was peripheral blood, obtained in the second trimester of pregnancy. Receptors were obtained from a female donor with multiple sclerosis, enrolled in a pregnancy study.

This chain uses TRBV6-1 with TRBJ1-5, with D perhaps TRBD1 (6 bases). The CDR3 length is 15 residues. Per germline, CDR1 MNHNS and CDR2 SASEGT. V lost 0 bases and J lost 7, with 13 bases in between. The CDR3 DNA reads TGTGCCAGCAGTGAAGCGGAACAGGGCTGGCAGCCCCAGCATTTT. This translates into CASSEAEQGWQPQHF.

The V call is TRBV7-8, the J call TRBJ2-3; possible D gene TRBD1, 5 bases. Trimming removed 5 bases at V and 8 bases at J, with 14 bases between. The CDR3 sequence is 13 residues long. Per germline, CDR1 SGHVS and CDR2 FQNEAQ. CDR3 sequence: CASSLDRGLTQYF. The CDR3 DNA reads TGTGCCAGCAGCCTGGATAGGGGCCTTACGCAGTATTTT. Full variable domain (missing parts from reference TRBV7-8 and TRBJ2-3): GAGVSQSPRYKVAKRGQDVALRCDPISGHVSLFWYQQALGQGPEFLTYFQNEAQLDKSGLPSDRFFAERPEGSVSTLKIQRTQQEDSAVYLCASSLDRGLTQYFGPGTRLTVL.

This clone appeared once. The V gene is TRBV7-2, the J gene TRBJ1-3; no clear D. The V end was cut by 1 base, the J end by 0 bases, with 10 bases between. The germline gives CDR1 SGHTA, CDR2 FQGNSA. The CDR3 is made up of 16 amino acids. This CDR3 is CASSLGPLASGNTIYF. CDR3 nucleotide sequence: TGTGCCAGCAGCTTAGGACCACTAGCCTCTGGAAACACCATATATTTT.

The V and J genes are TRBV30 and TRBJ2-7; 9 bases agree with TRBD2. J lost 6 bases, V lost 3 bases, and 6 bases had no gene match. Germline V CDR1 and CDR2: GTSNPN, SVGIG (reference sequence). This CDR3 region has 13 residues. The CDR3 DNA sequence: TGTGCCTGGAGCAAAGCGGGAGGTTCCGAGCAGTACTTC. Encoded protein: CAWSKAGGSEQYF. The variable domain in full, with the rest retrieved from reference TRBV30 and TRBJ2-7, is SQTIHQWPATLVQPVGSPLSLECTVEGTSNPNLYWYRQAAGRGLQLLFYSVGIGQISSEVPQNLSASRPQDRQFILSSKKLLLSDSGFYLCAWSKAGGSEQYFGPGTRLTVT.

V usage is TRBV7-6 and J usage is TRBJ2-3; 8 bases match TRBD2. CDR1 and CDR2 (germline): SGHVS, FNYEAQ. The CDR3 contains 17 residues. Trimming took 1 base from V and 4 from J; bases not matched to a gene: 10. CDR3 sequence: CASSLEVSGGPADTQYF. The DNA for the CDR3 is TGTGCCAGCAGCTTAGAGGTCAGCGGGGGTCCTGCAGATACGCAGTATTTT.

The chain couples TRBV10-1 to TRBJ1-5; a weak D match, TRBD1 (5 bases). CDR3 length: 14 amino acids. Germline V gene sequence: CDR1 WNHNN, CDR2 SYGVQD (reference sequence). Trimming removed 6 bases at V and 7 bases at J, with 16 bases between. The CDR3 protein is CASRAEGSGQPQHF. The CDR3 bases are TGCGCCAGCAGGGCGGAGGGGTCGGGCCAGCCCCAGCATTTT.

This chain connects TRBV6-5 to TRBJ2-1, with 10 bases identical to TRBD2. Germline CDR1 and CDR2: MNHEY and SVGAGI. With 6 bases clipped from V and 14 bases from J, the junction kept 13 bases outside the gene matches. CDR3 length: 14 amino acids. The CDR3 is CASSSSGGNLREFF. As DNA, the CDR3 is TGTGCCAGCAGCTCTAGCGGGGGTAATCTCCGGGAGTTCTTC.

The rearrangement links TRBV10-1 to TRBJ2-1, with TRBD2 matching over 16 bases. Germline V CDR1 and CDR2: WNHNN, SYGVQD (reference sequence). V was clipped by 4 bases and J by 2 bases; unmatched bases: 5. The CDR3 consists of 18 residues. CDR3 nucleotides: TGCGCCAGCAGTGGCGGGACTAGCGGGAGGGTTCCCTACAATGAGCAGTTCTTC. Amino acids: CASSGGTSGRVPYNEQFF.

This chain links TRBV9 with TRBJ1-4, with D possibly TRBD1 on 5 matching bases. CDR1 and CDR2 (germline): SGDLS, YYNGEE. Trimming took 5 bases from V and 3 from J, leaving 14 bases between them. The CDR3 runs to 15 residues. The CDR3 reads CASSVLGTPNEKLFF. CDR3 bases: TGTGCCAGCAGTGTACTCGGGACTCCTAATGAAAAACTGTTTTTT.

This chain joins TRBV5-1 and TRBJ2-7, with TRBD2 identical over 10 bases. The DNA matches TRBJ2-1 better at its end, which makes the J call doubtful. The CDR3 length is 16 residues. Germline loops: CDR1 SGHRS, CDR2 YFSETQ. CDR3 nucleotide sequence: TGCGCCAGCAGCTTGGAGGCTAGCGGGAGTCGGGGTGAGCAGTTCTTC. The encoded protein is CASSLEASGSRGEQFF.

The rearrangement joins TRBV30 to TRBJ1-4; 8 bases line up with TRBD1. CDR3 size: 18 residues. V lost 0 bases and J lost 0; bases outside the gene matches: 9. The V gene's germline CDR1 is GTSNPN and CDR2 SVGIG (reference sequence). CDR3 sequence (DNA): TGTGCCTGGAGTGTACACACAGGGGGAGGTCCAACTAATGAAAAACTGTTTTTT. Protein: CAWSVHTGGGPTNEKLFF.

V usage is TRBV6-6 and J usage is TRBJ2-1, with TRBD1 matching 8 bases. Germline CDR1 and CDR2: MNHNY and SVGAGI (reference sequence). J gave up 8 bases and V 6 bases, and 12 bases lay outside the gene matches. This CDR3 is 15 amino acids long. The CDR3 region is CASSLGQGGLDEQFF. The CDR3 DNA follows: TGTGCCAGCAGCCTTGGACAGGGAGGTTTGGATGAGCAGTTCTTC.

The V call is TRBV4-1, the J call TRBJ2-5; tentatively, D is TRBD2 (5 bases). Germline lookup yields CDR1 MGHRA and CDR2 YSYEKL. Trimming removed 2 bases from V and 4 bases from J, with 11 bases in between. There are 14 residues in the CDR3. This CDR3 is CASSQSREGETQYF. CDR3 nucleotides: TGCGCCAGCAGCCAATCCCGGGAAGGAGAGACCCAGTACTTC.

V and J are TRBV7-2 and TRBJ2-7, with a weak D call TRBD2 (5 bases). The CDR3 sequence is 15 residues long. The germline V gene encodes CDR1 SGHTA and CDR2 FQGNSA. The V end lost 3 bases, the J end lost 5 bases, and 17 bases lay between the germline ends. The CDR3 is CASSLSGMGGDEQYF. The CDR3 region has the DNA TGTGCCAGCAGCTTGTCGGGGATGGGTGGGGACGAGCAGTACTTC.

V and J are TRBV6-5 and TRBJ2-1; 14 bases agree with TRBD2. The CDR3 has 15 amino acids. Germline-derived CDR1 and CDR2 are MNHEY and SVGAGI. Trimming at V came to 6 bases and at J to 7 bases, leaving 5 bases not matched to a gene. CDR3 sequence (DNA): TGTGCCAGCAGAGGACTAGCGGGGGGTAATAATGAGCAGTTCTTC. Amino acids: CASRGLAGGNNEQFF.

This chain connects TRBV7-2 to TRBJ1-1, with 9 bases matching TRBD1. J was trimmed by 8 bases and V by 1 base; bases with no gene match: 2. The CDR3 has 13 amino acids. Germline lookup yields CDR1 SGHTA and CDR2 FQGNSA. The CDR3 sequence is CASSLDGTGEAFF. Here the CDR3 DNA reads TGTGCCAGCAGCTTAGACGGGACAGGGGAAGCTTTCTTT.

The V call is TRBV29-1, the J call TRBJ1-1, with D possibly being TRBD1 (5 bases). CDR3 size: 13 residues. Germline lookup yields CDR1 SQVTM and CDR2 ANQGSEA. V shed 2 bases and J shed 5 bases, with 12 bases lying between them. The CDR3 is CSVEPRDRTEAFF. In DNA, the CDR3 is TGCAGCGTTGAACCCAGGGATAGGACTGAAGCTTTCTTT.

The chain has TRBV6-1 and TRBJ1-5; D is possibly TRBD1 (5 bases). Germline V gene data show CDR1 as MNHNS and CDR2 as SASEGT. This CDR3 has 14 residues. V dropped 2 bases and J dropped 7 bases, with 12 bases sitting between them. The CDR3 region is CASSEFGGAQPQHF. CDR3 DNA sequence: TGTGCCAGCAGTGAATTCGGCGGGGCCCAGCCCCAGCATTTT.

J is TRBJ1-2 and V is TRBV25-1; no clear D gene. Germline CDR1 MGHDK, CDR2 SYGVNS. The length of the CDR3 is 14 residues. Trimming cost V 1 base and J 4 bases, with 10 bases left between them. The CDR3 reads CASSESGSFYGYTF. CDR3 bases: TGTGCCAGCAGTGAATCCGGGTCGTTCTATGGCTACACCTTC.

The chain combines TRBV7-9 with TRBJ2-7; D perhaps matches TRBD1 (8 bases). This CDR3 has 15 amino acids. Per the germline V gene, CDR1 is SEHNR and CDR2 is FQNEAQ (reference sequence). V was shortened by 5 bases and J by 6 bases, with 20 bases between the two germline ends. DNA for the CDR3: TGTGCCAGCAGCCAAATTACAGGGGGGGTAGGCGAGCAGTACTTC. This sequence encodes CASSQITGGVGEQYF.

The gene calls are TRBV28 and TRBJ2-2; 9 bases match TRBD2. The length of the CDR3 is 15 residues. Germline V gene sequence: CDR1 MDHEN, CDR2 SYDVKM. V lost 2 bases, J lost 5 bases, and 3 bases stayed unmatched. CDR3 bases: TGTGCCAGCAGTTTAGGCGGGAGGGCGACCGGGGAGCTGTTTTTT. It is translated as CASSLGGRATGELFF.

The chain has TRBV5-4 and TRBJ2-7; 8 bases line up with TRBD2. The ends lost 5 bases at V and 3 bases at J; junction bases unmatched: 7. Germline V gene sequence: CDR1 SGHNT, CDR2 YYREEE (reference sequence). The CDR3 is 14 residues long. The CDR3 loop reads CASRSTGGSYEQYF. DNA for the CDR3: TGTGCCAGCAGAAGTACGGGAGGGAGCTACGAGCAGTACTTC.

The chain recombines TRBV25-1 with TRBJ2-1; unclear D gene. This CDR3 is built from 14 residues. Germline V lookup: CDR1 MGHDK, CDR2 SYGVNS. V was cut by 1 base and J by 12 bases, with 16 bases left in between. As DNA, the CDR3 is TGTGCCAGCAGTGAATTCTCAGTAAAATCGGGGCAGTTCTTC. It is translated as CASSEFSVKSGQFF.

This clone was observed a handful of times. The gene calls are TRBV7-8 and TRBJ2-2; D might be TRBD1 (6 bases). CDR3 size: 15 residues. V was cut by 1 base and J by 1 base, with 7 bases left in between. Germline-derived CDR1 and CDR2 are SGHVS and FQNEAQ. The CDR3 loop reads CASSLVGGNTGELFF. The CDR3 region has the DNA TGTGCCAGCAGCTTAGTAGGGGGGAACACCGGGGAGCTGTTTTTT.

The rearrangement uses TRBV15 and TRBJ2-7; D unresolved. The CDR3 length is 13 residues. Germline values: CDR1 LNHNV, CDR2 YYDKDF (reference sequence). V lost 2 bases and J 5 bases, leaving 10 bases between the germline ends. The CDR3 loop reads CATSRMSAHEQYF. CDR3 sequence (DNA): TGTGCCACCAGCAGAATGAGCGCCCACGAGCAGTACTTC.

The gene calls are TRBV7-2 and TRBJ2-7, with D uncertain. CDR3 length: 15 residues. With 0 bases removed from V and 0 bases from J, the gap between germline ends came to 9 bases. CDR1 and CDR2 from the germline V gene are SGHTA and FQGNSA. The CDR3 protein is CASSLAARSSYEQYF. The CDR3 coding sequence is TGTGCCAGCAGCTTAGCAGCTAGGAGCTCCTACGAGCAGTACTTC.